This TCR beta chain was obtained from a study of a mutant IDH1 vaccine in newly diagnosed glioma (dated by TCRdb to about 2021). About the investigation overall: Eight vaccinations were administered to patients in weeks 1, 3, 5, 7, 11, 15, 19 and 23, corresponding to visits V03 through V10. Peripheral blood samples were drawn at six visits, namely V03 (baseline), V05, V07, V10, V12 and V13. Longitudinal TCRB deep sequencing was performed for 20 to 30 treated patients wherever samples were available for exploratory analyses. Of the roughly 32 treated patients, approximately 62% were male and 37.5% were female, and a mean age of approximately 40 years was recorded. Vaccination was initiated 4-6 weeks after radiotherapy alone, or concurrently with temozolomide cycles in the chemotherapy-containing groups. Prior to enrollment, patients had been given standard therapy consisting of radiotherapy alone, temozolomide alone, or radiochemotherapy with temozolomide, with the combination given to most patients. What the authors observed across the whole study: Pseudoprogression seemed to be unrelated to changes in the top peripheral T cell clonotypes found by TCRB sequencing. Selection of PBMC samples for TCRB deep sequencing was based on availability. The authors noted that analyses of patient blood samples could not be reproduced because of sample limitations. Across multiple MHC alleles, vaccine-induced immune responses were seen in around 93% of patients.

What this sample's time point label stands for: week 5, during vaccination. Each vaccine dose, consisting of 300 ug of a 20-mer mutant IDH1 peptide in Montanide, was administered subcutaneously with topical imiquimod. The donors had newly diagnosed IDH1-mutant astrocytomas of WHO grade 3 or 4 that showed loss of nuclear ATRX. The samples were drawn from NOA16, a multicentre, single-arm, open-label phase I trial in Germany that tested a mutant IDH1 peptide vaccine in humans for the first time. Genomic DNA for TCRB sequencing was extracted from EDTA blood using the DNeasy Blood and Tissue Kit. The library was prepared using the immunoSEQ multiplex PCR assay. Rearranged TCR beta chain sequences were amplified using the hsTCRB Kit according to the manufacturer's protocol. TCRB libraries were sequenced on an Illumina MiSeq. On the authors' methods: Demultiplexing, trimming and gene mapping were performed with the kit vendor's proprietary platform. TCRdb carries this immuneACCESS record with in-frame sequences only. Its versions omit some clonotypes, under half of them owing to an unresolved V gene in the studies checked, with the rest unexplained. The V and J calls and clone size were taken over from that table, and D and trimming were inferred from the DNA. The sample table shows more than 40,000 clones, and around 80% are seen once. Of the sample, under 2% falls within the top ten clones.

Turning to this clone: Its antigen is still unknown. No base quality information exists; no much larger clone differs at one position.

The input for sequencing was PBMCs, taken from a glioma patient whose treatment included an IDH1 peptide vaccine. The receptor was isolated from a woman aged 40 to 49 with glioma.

The sequence in DNA is TGTGCCAGCAGCTTAGACAGGGCGACTGAAGCTTTCTTT. Translated, this gives CASSLDRATEAFF. The V and J segments used are TRBV7-8 and TRBJ1-1, with a weak D call of TRBD1 (6 bases match). CDR1 SGHVS and CDR2 FQNEAQ were looked up in the germline V gene. V and J lose 1 base and 5 bases, and a span of 8 bases separates them. The CDR3 holds 13 amino acids from the cysteine to the phenylalanine. The read is trimmed to its CDR3 DNA, 39 bases read in frame from base 1.